These 20 T cell receptor beta chains came from one sample sequenced in a study of cytomegalovirus exposure and HLA in healthy donors. Vbeta (60) and Jbeta (13) primers were used in the PCR. Profiled with immunoSEQ multiplex PCR; TCRdb holds only in-frame clones, not every one. The data contain some 40,000 clones, 70% to 75% of them singletons. The sample consisted of PBMCs. These receptors all stem from a man aged 25-40 years in good health and CMV-seronegative.

The V gene is TRBV5-1, the J gene TRBJ1-2; TRBD1 might be the D (5 bases). Trimming pared 4 bases from V and 7 bases from J, leaving 26 bases between. Per germline, CDR1 SGHRS and CDR2 YFSETQ. The CDR3 consists of 17 residues. DNA of the CDR3: TGCGCCAGCAGCGTAGGGGCCGTAGATTTCGGAAGTAGTGGCTACACCTTC. Amino acid sequence: CASSVGAVDFGSSGYTF.

V is TRBV4-1 and J is TRBJ2-2; 9 bases are a match to TRBD2. CDR3 length equals 17 residues. Germline V gene sequence: CDR1 MGHRA, CDR2 YSYEKL. V shed 4 bases, J shed 1 base, and the junction held 7 bases outside the gene matches. The CDR3 nucleotides are TGCGCCAGCAGCCCCCCACTAGCGGGCTTGAACACCGGGGAGCTGTTTTTT. This gives the protein CASSPPLAGLNTGELFF.

The chain combines TRBV6-6 with TRBJ2-2, with D perhaps TRBD2 (6 bases). Trimming took 4 bases from V and 0 from J, leaving 12 bases between them. The CDR3 sequence is 16 residues long. Germline CDR1 reads MNHNY; CDR2 reads SVGAGI (reference sequence). The CDR3 spells CASSFLGGTNTGELFF. For the CDR3, the DNA is TGTGCCAGCAGTTTCCTCGGAGGGACGAACACCGGGGAGCTGTTTTTT.

J is TRBJ2-7 and V is TRBV25-1, with TRBD1 matching 8 bases. The V segment lost 3 bases and the J segment 1 base; nucleotides outside the gene matches: 5. CDR1 MGHDK and CDR2 SYGVNS come from the germline V gene. This CDR3 has 15 amino acids. DNA for the CDR3: TGTGCCAGCAGTGACCACAGGGGGGTTTCCTACGAGCAGTACTTC. Translated: CASSDHRGVSYEQYF.

This chain uses TRBV7-8 with TRBJ1-2, with a weak D call TRBD1 (6 bases). Germline CDR1 is SGHVS and CDR2 is FQNEAQ. Between the trimmed V and J ends, which lost 0 bases and 0 bases, there was a span of 8 bases. The CDR3 extends over 15 amino acids. CDR3 protein: CASSLATGTNYGYTF. CDR3 DNA sequence: TGTGCCAGCAGCTTAGCGACAGGAACTAACTATGGCTACACCTTC. Full variable domain (outside the CDR3, taken from reference TRBV7-8 and TRBJ1-2): GAGVSQSPRYKVAKRGQDVALRCDPISGHVSLFWYQQALGQGPEFLTYFQNEAQLDKSGLPSDRFFAERPEGSVSTLKIQRTQQEDSAVYLCASSLATGTNYGYTFGSGTRLTVV.

The chain combines TRBV10-1 with TRBJ2-7; 10 bases align to TRBD2. CDR1 WNHNN and CDR2 SYGVQD come from the germline V gene (reference sequence). V lost 0 bases to trimming and J lost 6 bases; unmatched junction nucleotides: 8. The CDR3 is 16 amino acids. For the CDR3, the DNA is TGCGCCAGCAGTGAGTCGAGGGCTAGCGGGGGAGGCGAGCAGTACTTC. It is translated as CASSESRASGGGEQYF.

As to this clone: A read error may account for a junction end that differs from germline. The V gene is TRBV7-9, the J gene TRBJ1-2; perhaps TRBD1 as D (5 bases). The CDR3 extends over 18 amino acids. CDR1 is SEHNR and CDR2 is FQNEAQ in the germline V gene (reference sequence). CDR3 sequence: CSSSSVTQGSSPHYGYTF. In DNA, the CDR3 is TGTTCCAGCAGTTCAGTTACCCAGGGATCAAGTCCACACTATGGCTACACCTTC.

This rearrangement joins TRBV19 to TRBJ2-1; maybe TRBD2 (6 bases). Trimming left V 1 base short and J 5 bases short, with 9 bases between. This CDR3 spans 14 amino acids. Per the germline V gene, CDR1 is LNHDA and CDR2 is SQIVND (reference sequence). The CDR3 protein is CASSIVGTHNEQFF. The CDR3 coding sequence is TGTGCCAGTAGTATAGTTGGGACTCACAATGAGCAGTTCTTC.

By share, this clone counts as medium-sized (0.01 to 0.1%). This chain joins TRBV7-6 and TRBJ1-4; D not resolved. This CDR3 spans 15 amino acids. Germline loops: CDR1 SGHVS, CDR2 FNYEAQ. The V gene lost 1 base and the J gene lost 3 bases, with 9 bases spanning the gap. The CDR3 reads CASSLESSANEKLFF. In nucleotides, the CDR3 is TGTGCCAGCAGCTTAGAATCGAGTGCTAATGAAAAACTGTTTTTT.

This clone showed up just a few times. DNA for the CDR3: TGTGCCAGCAGTTTAGGCTCATGTGAAGCTTTCTTT. Translated, it gives CASSLGSCEAFF. The V gene is TRBV28, the J gene TRBJ1-1; the D is unclear. The CDR3 totals 12 residues. V was trimmed by 2 bases and J by 7 bases, leaving 8 bases between them. CDR1 is MDHEN, CDR2 SYDVKM, per germline.

V usage is TRBV5-1 and J usage is TRBJ2-3, with 12 bases identical to TRBD1. This CDR3 is built from 17 residues. J lost 5 bases, V lost 5 bases, and 12 bases had no gene match. Germline CDR1 is SGHRS and CDR2 is YFSETQ. Here the CDR3 DNA reads TGCGCCAGCAGGCGGGATGGGACAGGGGGCGAGAGAGATACGCAGTATTTT. This codes for CASRRDGTGGERDTQYF.

This clone was counted a single time. The chain is built from TRBV5-8 and TRBJ1-1, with a weak D call TRBD1 (6 bases). Trimming shortened V by 0 bases and J by 4 bases, and 16 bases separated the two germline ends. The CDR3 is 16 amino acids. CDR1 and CDR2 (germline): SGHTS, YDEGEE. CDR3 residues: CASSLAKQGLGTEAFF. DNA for the CDR3: TGTGCCAGCAGCTTGGCTAAACAGGGCCTTGGCACTGAAGCTTTCTTT.

V usage is TRBV28 and J usage is TRBJ1-2, with a tentative D call TRBD1 (5 bases). V shed 7 bases and J shed 3 bases, with 21 bases lying between them. Per germline, CDR1 MDHEN and CDR2 SYDVKM. CDR3 size: 16 residues. This CDR3 is CASKGGWAGGDYGYTF. CDR3 coding DNA: TGTGCCAGCAAGGGAGGGTGGGCAGGAGGGGACTATGGCTACACCTTC.

The chain carries TRBV11-2 and TRBJ1-2, with 8 bases that match TRBD1. Germline V CDR1 and CDR2: SGHAT, FQNNGV. J gave up 0 bases and V 1 base, and 13 bases lay outside the gene matches. The CDR3 extends over 19 amino acids. CDR3 in amino acids: CASSLAPPGGTGTNYGYTF. The CDR3 region has the DNA TGTGCCAGCAGCTTAGCTCCCCCTGGGGGGACAGGCACTAACTATGGCTACACCTTC.

A note on this clone: At one boundary the junction diverges from the germline segment, which might be a read error. The chain links TRBV6-1 to TRBJ2-1, with 8 bases that match TRBD1. This CDR3 region has 16 residues. Germline-derived CDR1 and CDR2 are MNHNS and SASEGT. This CDR3 reads CTSSAHRGSSYNEQFF. DNA of the CDR3: TGTACCAGCAGTGCACACAGGGGGAGCTCCTACAATGAGCAGTTCTTC.

This chain connects TRBV10-3 to TRBJ1-4; TRBD1 is a possible D gene (5 bases). This CDR3 region has 14 residues. Trimming took 8 bases from V and 1 from J, leaving 11 bases between them. CDR1 is ENHRY, CDR2 SYGVKD, per germline. CDR3 in DNA: TGTGCCATCTCAAAAAGGGGAACTAATGAAAAACTGTTTTTT. This sequence encodes CAISKRGTNEKLFF.

The chain joins TRBV4-1 to TRBJ2-1, with 9 positions matching TRBD1. Germline trimming cut 1 base from V and 5 bases from J; bases unmatched to any gene: 18. Germline lookup yields CDR1 MGHRA and CDR2 YSYEKL. This CDR3 is 20 amino acids long. The CDR3 protein is CASSQGDREWVFGFHNEQFF. For the CDR3, the DNA is TGCGCCAGCAGCCAAGGGGACAGGGAATGGGTTTTCGGATTTCACAATGAGCAGTTCTTC.

J is TRBJ2-7 and V is TRBV6-5; TRBD2 is a possible D gene (6 bases). Trimming removed 6 bases from V and 6 bases from J, with 9 bases in between. The CDR3 length is 11 residues. Germline V gives CDR1 MNHEY, CDR2 SVGAGI. The CDR3, as DNA: TGTGCCAGCAGCCTCGGGGGCGAGCAGTACTTC. Amino acids: CASSLGGEQYF.

The chain couples TRBV6-5 to TRBJ1-1, with 7 nucleotides matching TRBD1. This CDR3 region has 15 residues. Germline V gives CDR1 MNHEY, CDR2 SVGAGI. V lost 1 base, J lost 4 bases, and 6 bases stayed unmatched. The CDR3 is CASSYWPQGVTEAFF. The CDR3 DNA follows: TGTGCCAGCAGTTACTGGCCCCAGGGGGTCACTGAAGCTTTCTTT.

This clone came up a few times. The chain has TRBV7-6 and TRBJ1-4; TRBD1 matches at 9 bases. J was trimmed by 8 bases and V by 5 bases; bases with no gene match: 9. Germline CDR1 is SGHVS and CDR2 is FNYEAQ. CDR3 length equals 15 residues. The CDR3 nucleotides read TGTGCCAGCAGCGACGCGGGACAGGGTTACGAAAAACTGTTTTTT. It encodes CASSDAGQGYEKLFF.